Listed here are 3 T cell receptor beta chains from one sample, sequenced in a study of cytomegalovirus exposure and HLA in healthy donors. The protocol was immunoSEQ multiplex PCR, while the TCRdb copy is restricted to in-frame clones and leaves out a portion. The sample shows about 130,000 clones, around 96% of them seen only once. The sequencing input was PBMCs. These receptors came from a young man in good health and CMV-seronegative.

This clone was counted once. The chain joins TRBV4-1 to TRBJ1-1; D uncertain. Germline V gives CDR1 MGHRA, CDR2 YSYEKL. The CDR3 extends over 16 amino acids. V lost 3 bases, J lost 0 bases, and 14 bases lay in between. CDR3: CASSQVGLLMNTEAFF. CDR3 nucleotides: TGCGCCAGCAGCCAGGTCGGACTCCTCATGAACACTGAAGCTTTCTTT.

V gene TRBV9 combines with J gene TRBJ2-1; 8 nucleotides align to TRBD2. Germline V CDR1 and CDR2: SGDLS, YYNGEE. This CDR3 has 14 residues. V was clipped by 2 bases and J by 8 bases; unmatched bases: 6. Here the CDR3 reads CASSVNGRAYEQFF. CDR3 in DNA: TGTGCCAGCAGCGTTAACGGGAGGGCCTATGAGCAGTTCTTC.

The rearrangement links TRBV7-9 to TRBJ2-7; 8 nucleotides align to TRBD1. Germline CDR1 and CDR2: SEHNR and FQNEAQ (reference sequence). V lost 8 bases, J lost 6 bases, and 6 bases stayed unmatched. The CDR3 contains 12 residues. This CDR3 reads CASVRGLGEQYF. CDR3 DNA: TGTGCCAGCGTCAGGGGGCTGGGCGAGCAGTACTTC.